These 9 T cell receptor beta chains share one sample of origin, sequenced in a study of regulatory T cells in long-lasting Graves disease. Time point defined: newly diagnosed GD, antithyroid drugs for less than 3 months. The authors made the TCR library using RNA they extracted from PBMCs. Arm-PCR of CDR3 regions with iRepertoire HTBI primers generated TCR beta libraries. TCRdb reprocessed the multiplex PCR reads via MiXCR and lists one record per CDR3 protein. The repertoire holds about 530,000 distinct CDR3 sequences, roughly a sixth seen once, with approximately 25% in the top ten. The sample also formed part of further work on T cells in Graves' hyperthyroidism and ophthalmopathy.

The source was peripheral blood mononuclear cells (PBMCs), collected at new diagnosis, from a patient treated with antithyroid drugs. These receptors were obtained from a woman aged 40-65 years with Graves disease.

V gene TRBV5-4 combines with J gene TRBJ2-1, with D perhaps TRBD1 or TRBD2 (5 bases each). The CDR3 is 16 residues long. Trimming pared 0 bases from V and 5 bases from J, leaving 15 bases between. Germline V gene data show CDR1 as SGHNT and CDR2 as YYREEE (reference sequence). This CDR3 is CASSLGGGTGHNEQFF. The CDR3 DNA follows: TGTGCCAGCAGCTTGGGAGGTGGGACGGGACACAATGAGCAGTTCTTC.

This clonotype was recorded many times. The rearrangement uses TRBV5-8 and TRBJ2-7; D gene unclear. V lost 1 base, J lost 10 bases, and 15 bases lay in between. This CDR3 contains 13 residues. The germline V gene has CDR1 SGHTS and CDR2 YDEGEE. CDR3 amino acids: CASSLNFGSRQYF. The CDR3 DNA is TGTGCCAGCAGCTTGAATTTTGGCAGTAGACAGTACTTC.

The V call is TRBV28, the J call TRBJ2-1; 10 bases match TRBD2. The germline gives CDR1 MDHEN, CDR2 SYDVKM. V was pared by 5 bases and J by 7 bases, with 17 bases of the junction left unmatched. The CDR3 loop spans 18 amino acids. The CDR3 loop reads CASSPSRGAGGIGNEQFF. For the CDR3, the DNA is TGTGCCAGCAGTCCCTCCCGGGGAGCGGGAGGGATTGGGAATGAGCAGTTCTTC.

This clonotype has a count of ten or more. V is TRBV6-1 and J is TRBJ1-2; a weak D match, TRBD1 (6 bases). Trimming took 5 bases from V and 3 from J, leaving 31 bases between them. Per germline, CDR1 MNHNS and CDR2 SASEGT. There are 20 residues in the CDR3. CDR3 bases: TGTGCCAGCAGTCCTAGCGCGATTCTGGACAGAAACGTTCGGGACTATGGCTACACCTTC. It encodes CASSPSAILDRNVRDYGYTF.

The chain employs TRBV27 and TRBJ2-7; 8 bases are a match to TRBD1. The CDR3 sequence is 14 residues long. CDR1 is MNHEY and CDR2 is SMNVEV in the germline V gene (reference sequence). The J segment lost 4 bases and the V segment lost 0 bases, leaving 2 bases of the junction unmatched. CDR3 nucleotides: TGTGCCAGCAGTTTATCAAACAGGGGGTACGAGCAGTACTTC. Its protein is CASSLSNRGYEQYF.

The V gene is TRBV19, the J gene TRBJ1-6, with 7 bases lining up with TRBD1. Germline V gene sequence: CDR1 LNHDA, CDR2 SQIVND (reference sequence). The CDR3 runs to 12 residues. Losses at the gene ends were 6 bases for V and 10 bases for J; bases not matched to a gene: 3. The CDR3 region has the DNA TGTGCCAGTAGGAGGGACAGCTCACCCCTCCACTTT. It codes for CASRRDSSPLHF.

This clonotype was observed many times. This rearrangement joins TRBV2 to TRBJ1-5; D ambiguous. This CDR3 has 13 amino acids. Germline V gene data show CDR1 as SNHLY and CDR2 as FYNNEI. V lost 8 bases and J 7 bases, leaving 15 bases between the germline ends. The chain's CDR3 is CASEERPGQPQHF. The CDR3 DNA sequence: TGTGCCAGCGAGGAGCGTCCCGGGCAGCCCCAGCATTTT.

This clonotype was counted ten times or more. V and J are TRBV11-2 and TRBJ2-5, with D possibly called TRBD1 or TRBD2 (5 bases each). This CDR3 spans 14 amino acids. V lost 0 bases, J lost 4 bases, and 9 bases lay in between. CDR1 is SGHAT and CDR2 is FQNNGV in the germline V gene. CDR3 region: CASSLDPGAETQYF. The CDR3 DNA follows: TGTGCCAGCAGCTTAGATCCCGGGGCAGAGACCCAGTACTTC.

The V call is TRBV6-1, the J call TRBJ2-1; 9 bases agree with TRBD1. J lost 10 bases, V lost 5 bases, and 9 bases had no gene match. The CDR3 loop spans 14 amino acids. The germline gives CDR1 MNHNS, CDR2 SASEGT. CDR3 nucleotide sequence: TGTGCCAGCAGTAACCCGGGACAGGGCTACGAGCAGTTCTTC. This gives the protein CASSNPGQGYEQFF.